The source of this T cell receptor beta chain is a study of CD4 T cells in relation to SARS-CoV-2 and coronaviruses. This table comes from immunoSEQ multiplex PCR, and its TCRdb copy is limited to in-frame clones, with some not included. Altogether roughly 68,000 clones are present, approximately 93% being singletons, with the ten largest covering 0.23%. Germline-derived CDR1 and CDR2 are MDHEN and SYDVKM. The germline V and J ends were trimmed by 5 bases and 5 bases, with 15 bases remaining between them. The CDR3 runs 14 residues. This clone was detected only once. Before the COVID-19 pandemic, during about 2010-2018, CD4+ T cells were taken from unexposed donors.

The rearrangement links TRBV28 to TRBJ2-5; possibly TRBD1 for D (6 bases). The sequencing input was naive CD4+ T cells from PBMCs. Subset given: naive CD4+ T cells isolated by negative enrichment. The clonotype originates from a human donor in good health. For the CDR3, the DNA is TGTGCCAGCAGTCTATCACAGGGCCGGGAGACCCAGTACTTC. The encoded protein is CASSLSQGRETQYF.